This T cell receptor (beta chain) was identified during a study of beta chain features in type 1 diabetes. This clone was seen a few times. The antigen remains unidentified. Points from the study as a whole: In type 1 diabetes patients, VDJ junctions had fewer insertions; deletions at these junctions were more frequent. The study found moderately but significantly shorter TCRB CDR3s in all four CD4+ subsets of Type 1 diabetes patients.

Reverse transcription of all isolated RNA meant that expressed TCRB transcripts were sequenced. Here immunoSEQ multiplex PCR was the method, and the copy in TCRdb shows in-frame clones only, minus some. Of roughly 400,000 clones in the sample, around 13% were seen once. Per germline, CDR1 SNHLY and CDR2 FYNNEI. V was trimmed by 6 bases and J by 1 base, leaving 4 bases between them. This CDR3 spans 11 amino acids. J is TRBJ2-7 and V is TRBV2; D gene unclear. Sequencing input: naive CD4+ T cells from blood. This receptor was taken from a man younger than 45 in good health. The CDR3 DNA is TGTGCCAGCAGGCTGTCCTACGAGCAGTACTTC. It codes for CASRLSYEQYF.